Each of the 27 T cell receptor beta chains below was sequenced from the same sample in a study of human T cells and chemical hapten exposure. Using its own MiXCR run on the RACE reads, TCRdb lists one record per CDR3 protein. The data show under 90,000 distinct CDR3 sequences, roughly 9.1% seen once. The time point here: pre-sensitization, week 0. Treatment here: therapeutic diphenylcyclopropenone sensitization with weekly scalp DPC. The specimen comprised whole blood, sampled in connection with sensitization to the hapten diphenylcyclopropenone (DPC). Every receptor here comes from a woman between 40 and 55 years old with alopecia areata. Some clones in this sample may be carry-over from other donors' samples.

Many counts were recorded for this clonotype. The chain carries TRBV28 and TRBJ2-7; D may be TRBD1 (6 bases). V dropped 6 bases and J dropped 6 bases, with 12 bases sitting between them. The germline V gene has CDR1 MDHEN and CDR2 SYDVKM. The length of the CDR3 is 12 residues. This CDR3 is CASSRTVGEQYF. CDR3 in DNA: TGTGCCAGCAGCCGGACAGTTGGCGAGCAGTACTTC. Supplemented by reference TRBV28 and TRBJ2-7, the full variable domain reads DVKVTQSSRYLVKRTGEKVFLECVQDMDHENMFWYRQDPGLGLRLIYFSYDVKMKEKGDIPEGYSVSREKKERFSLILESASTNQTSMYLCASSRTVGEQYFGPGTRLTVT.

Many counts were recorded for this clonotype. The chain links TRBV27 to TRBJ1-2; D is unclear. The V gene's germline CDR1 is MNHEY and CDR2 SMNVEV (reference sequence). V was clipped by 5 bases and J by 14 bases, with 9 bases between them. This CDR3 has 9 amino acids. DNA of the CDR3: TGTGCCAGCAGTCCCCCCCAGACCTTC. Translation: CASSPPQTF.

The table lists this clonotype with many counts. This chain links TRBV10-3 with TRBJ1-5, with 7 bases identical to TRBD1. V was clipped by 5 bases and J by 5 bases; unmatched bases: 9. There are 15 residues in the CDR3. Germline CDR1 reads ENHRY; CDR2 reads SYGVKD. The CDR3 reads CAISQGTDSDQPQHF. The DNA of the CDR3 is TGTGCCATCAGTCAAGGGACAGACTCAGATCAGCCCCAGCATTTT.

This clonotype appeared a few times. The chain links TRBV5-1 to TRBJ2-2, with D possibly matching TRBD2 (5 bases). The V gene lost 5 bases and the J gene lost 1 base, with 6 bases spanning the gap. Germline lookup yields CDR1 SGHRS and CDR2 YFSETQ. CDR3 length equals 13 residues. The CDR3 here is CASRGGNTGELFF. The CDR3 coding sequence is TGCGCCAGCAGAGGAGGGAACACCGGGGAGCTGTTTTTT.

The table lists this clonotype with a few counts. The CDR3 spells CASSVAASGGTYEQYF. CDR3 nucleotides: TGTGCCAGCAGCGTTGCCGCTAGCGGGGGTACCTACGAGCAGTACTTC. The chain uses TRBV9 and TRBJ2-7; TRBD2 matches at 10 bases. The V gene's germline CDR1 is SGDLS and CDR2 YYNGEE. With V trimmed by 2 bases and J by 2 bases, 7 bases remained unmatched. CDR3 length: 16 amino acids.

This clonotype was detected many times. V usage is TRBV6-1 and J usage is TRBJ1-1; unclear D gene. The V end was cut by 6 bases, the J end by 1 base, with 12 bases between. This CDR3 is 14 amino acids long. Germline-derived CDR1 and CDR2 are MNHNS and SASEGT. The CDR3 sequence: CASSSRDGNTEAFF. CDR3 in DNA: TGTGCCAGCAGCTCCAGAGACGGGAACACTGAAGCTTTCTTT.

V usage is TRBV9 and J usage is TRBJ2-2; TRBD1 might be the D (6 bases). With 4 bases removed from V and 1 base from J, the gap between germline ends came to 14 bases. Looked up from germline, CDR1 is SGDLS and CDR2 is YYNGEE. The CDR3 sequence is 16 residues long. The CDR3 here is CASSTGTGLNTGELFF. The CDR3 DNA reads TGTGCCAGCAGCACTGGTACAGGGTTGAACACCGGGGAGCTGTTTTTT.

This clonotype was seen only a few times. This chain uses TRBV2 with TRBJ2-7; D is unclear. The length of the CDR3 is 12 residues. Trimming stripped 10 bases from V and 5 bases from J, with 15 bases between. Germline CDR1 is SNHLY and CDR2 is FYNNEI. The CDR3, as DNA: TGTGCCATCCAGCCCCGGGTACACGAGCAGTACTTC. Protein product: CAIQPRVHEQYF.

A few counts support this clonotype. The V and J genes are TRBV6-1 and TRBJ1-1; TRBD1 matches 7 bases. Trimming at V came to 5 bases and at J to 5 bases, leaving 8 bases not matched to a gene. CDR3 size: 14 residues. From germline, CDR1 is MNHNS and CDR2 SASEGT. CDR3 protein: CASSKDRARTEAFF. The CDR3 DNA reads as TGTGCCAGCAGTAAAGACAGGGCCCGGACTGAAGCTTTCTTT.

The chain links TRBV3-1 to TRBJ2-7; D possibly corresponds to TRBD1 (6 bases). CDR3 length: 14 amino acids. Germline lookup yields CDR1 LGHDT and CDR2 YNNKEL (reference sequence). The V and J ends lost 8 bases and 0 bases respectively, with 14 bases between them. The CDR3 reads CASARTESSYEQYF. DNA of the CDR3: TGTGCCAGCGCCCGGACAGAAAGCTCCTACGAGCAGTACTTC.

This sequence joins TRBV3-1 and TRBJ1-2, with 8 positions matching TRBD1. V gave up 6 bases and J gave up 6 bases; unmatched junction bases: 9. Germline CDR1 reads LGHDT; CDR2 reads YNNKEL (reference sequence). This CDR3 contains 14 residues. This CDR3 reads CASRLKDRADGYTF. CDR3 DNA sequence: TGTGCCAGCAGATTAAAGGACAGGGCTGATGGCTACACCTTC.

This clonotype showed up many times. The CDR3 region has the DNA TGCGCCAGCAGCTTGGATGGGGGGCTAGGCAATTCACCCCTCCACTTT. Amino acids: CASSLDGGLGNSPLHF. The J gene is TRBJ1-6, the V gene TRBV5-1; weak D call: TRBD1 (6 bases). V lost 0 bases and J lost 7, with 14 bases in between. Germline assignment: CDR1 SGHRS and CDR2 YFSETQ. The CDR3 length is 16 residues.

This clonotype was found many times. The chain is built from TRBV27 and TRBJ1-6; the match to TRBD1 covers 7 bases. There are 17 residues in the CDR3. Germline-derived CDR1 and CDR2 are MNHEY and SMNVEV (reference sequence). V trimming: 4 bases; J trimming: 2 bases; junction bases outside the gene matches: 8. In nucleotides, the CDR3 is TGTGCCAGCAGTTACAAGGGGGCAGTCCCCTATAATTCACCCCTCCACTTT. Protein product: CASSYKGAVPYNSPLHF.

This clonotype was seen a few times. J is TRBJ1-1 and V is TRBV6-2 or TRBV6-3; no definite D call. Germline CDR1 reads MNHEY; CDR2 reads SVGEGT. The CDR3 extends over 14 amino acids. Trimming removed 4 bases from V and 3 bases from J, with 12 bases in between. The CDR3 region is CASSLNSPYTEAFF. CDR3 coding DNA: TGTGCCAGCAGTTTGAACTCCCCCTACACTGAAGCTTTCTTT.

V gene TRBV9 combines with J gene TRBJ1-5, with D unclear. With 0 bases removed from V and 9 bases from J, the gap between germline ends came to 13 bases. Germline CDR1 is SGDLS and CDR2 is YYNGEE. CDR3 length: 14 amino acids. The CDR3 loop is CASSVALGMGPQHF. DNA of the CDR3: TGTGCCAGCAGCGTAGCCCTAGGTATGGGGCCCCAGCATTTT.

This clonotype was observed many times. In DNA form, the CDR3 reads TGTGCCAGCAGCCGCCAGGGTCTCACCGGGGAGCTGTTTTTT. Translation: CASSRQGLTGELFF. The chain links TRBV7-6 to TRBJ2-2, with a tentative D call TRBD1 (5 bases). The germline V gene encodes CDR1 SGHVS and CDR2 FNYEAQ. V gave up 5 bases and J gave up 4 bases, with 11 bases separating them. The CDR3 is 14 amino acids.

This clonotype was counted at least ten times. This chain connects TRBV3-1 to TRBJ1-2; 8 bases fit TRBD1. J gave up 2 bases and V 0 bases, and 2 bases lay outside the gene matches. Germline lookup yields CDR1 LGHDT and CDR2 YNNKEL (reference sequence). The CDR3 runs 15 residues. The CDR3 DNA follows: TGTGCCAGCAGCCAAGATACAGGGGGGAACTATGGCTACACCTTC. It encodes CASSQDTGGNYGYTF.

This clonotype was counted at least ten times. CDR3 coding DNA: TGTGCCAGCAGTGGGGGTAGCGTTAGTCCCGGGGAGCTGTTTTTT. It translates to CASSGGSVSPGELFF. This sequence joins TRBV2 and TRBJ2-2; weak D call: TRBD2 (5 bases). Per germline, CDR1 SNHLY and CDR2 FYNNEI. The CDR3 runs 15 residues. V was pared by 4 bases and J by 6 bases, with 15 bases between. Full variable domain (outside the CDR3, taken from reference TRBV2 and TRBJ2-2): EPEVTQTPSHQVTQMGQEVILRCVPISNHLYFYWYRQILGQKVEFLVSFYNNEISEKSEIFDDQFSVERPDGSNFTLKIRSTKLEDSAMYFCASSGGSVSPGELFFGEGSRLTVL.

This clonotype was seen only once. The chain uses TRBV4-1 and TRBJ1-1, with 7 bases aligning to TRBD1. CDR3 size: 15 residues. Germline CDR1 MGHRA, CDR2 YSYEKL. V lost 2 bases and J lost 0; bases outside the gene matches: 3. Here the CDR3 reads CASSQQQGLNTEAFF. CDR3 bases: TGCGCCAGCAGCCAACAACAGGGGTTGAACACTGAAGCTTTCTTT.

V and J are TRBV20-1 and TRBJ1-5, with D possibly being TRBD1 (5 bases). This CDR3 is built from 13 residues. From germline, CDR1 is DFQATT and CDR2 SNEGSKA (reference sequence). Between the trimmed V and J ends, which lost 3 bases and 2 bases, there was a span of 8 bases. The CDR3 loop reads CSARRGGNQPQHF. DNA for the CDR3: TGCAGTGCTAGGCGGGGGGGCAATCAGCCCCAGCATTTT.

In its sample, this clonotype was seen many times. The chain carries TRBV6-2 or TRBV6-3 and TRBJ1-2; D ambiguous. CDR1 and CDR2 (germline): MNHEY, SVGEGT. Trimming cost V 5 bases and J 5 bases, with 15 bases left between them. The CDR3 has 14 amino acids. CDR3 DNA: TGTGCCAGCAGTCACGTAGGGTCGAAGTATGGCTACACCTTC. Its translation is CASSHVGSKYGYTF.

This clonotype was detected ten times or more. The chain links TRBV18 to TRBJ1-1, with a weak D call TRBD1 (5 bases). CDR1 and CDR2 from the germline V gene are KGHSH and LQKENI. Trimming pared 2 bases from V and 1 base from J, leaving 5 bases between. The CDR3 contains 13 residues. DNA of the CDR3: TGTGCCAGCTCACCAGGGACGAACACTGAAGCTTTCTTT. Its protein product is CASSPGTNTEAFF.

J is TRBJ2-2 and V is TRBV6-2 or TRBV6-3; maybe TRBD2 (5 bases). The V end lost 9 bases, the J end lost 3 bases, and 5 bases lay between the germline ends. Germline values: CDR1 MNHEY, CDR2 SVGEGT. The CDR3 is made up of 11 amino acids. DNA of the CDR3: TGTGCCAGTAGCGACACCGGGGAGCTGTTTTTT. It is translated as CASSDTGELFF.

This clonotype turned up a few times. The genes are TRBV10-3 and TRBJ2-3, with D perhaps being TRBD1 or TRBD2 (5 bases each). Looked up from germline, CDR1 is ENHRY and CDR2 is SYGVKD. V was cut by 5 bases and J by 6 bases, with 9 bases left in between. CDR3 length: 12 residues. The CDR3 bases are TGTGCCATCAGTTCCGAGGGGGATACGCAGTATTTT. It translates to CAISSEGDTQYF.

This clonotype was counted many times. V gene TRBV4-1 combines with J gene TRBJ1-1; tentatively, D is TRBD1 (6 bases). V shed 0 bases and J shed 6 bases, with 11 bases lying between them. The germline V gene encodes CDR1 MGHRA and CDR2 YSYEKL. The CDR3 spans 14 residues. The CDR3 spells CASSQDSRTAEAFF. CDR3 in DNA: TGCGCCAGCAGCCAAGATTCCCGGACAGCTGAAGCTTTCTTT.

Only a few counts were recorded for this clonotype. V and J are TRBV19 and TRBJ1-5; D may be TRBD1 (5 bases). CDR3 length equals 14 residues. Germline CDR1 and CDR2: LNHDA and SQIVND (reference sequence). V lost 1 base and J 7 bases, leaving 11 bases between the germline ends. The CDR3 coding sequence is TGTGCCAGTAGTATAGTGCAGGGCGGGCAGCCCCAGCATTTT. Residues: CASSIVQGGQPQHF.

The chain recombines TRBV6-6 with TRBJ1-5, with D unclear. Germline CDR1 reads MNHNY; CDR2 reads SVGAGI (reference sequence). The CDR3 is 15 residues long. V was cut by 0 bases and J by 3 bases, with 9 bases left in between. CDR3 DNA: TGTGCCAGCAGTTACTCCCCAGAGCCCAATCAGCCCCAGCATTTT. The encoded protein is CASSYSPEPNQPQHF.